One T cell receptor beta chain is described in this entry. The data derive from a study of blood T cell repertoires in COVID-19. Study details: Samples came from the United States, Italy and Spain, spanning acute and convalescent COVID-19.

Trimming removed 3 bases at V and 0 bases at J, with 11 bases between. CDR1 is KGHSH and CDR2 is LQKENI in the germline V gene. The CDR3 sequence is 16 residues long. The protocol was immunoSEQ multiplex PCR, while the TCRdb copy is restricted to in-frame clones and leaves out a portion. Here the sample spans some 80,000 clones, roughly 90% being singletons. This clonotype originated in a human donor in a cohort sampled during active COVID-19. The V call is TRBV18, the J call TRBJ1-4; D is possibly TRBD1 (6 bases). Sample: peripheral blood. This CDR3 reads CASSPRGAATNEKLFF. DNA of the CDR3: TGTGCCAGCTCACCCCGGGGGGCAGCAACTAATGAAAAACTGTTTTTT. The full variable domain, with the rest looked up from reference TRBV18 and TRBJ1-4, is NAGVMQNPRHLVRRRGQEARLRCSPMKGHSHVYWYRQLPEEGLKFMVYLQKENIIDESGMPKERFSAEFPKEGPSILRIQQVVRGDSAAYFCASSPRGAATNEKLFFGSGTQLSVL.